This entry describes one T cell receptor beta chain. Antigen: not known. These data belong to a study of cytomegalovirus exposure and HLA in healthy donors. General observations from the study: The study designated fewer than 200 TCR beta chains cytomegalovirus-associated.

V lost 3 bases to trimming and J lost 4 bases; unmatched junction nucleotides: 6. In germline, CDR1 is KGHSH, CDR2 LQKENI. The CDR3 is 15 amino acids. The PCR used 60 Vbeta and 13 Jbeta primers. Authors' methods: An analysis that came later counted some 81 million unique TCR beta chains, 10 million to 12 million shared. Sequencing was performed with immunoSEQ multiplex PCR; in TCRdb, only in-frame clones are kept and a portion is missing. The DNA gave D and trimming, while V, J and clone size come from that table. The profile shows 100,000 to 150,000 clones, 65% to 75% of them singletons. The sample consisted of PBMCs. This TCR came from a woman between 45 and 60 years old in good health and CMV-seropositive. The rearrangement uses TRBV18 and TRBJ1-1, with 9 bases matching TRBD1. Here the CDR3 reads CASSPGTGIVTEAFF. Here the CDR3 DNA reads TGTGCCAGCTCACCCGGGACAGGGATCGTCACTGAAGCTTTCTTT.